This T cell receptor (beta chain) came from a study of spatial heterogeneity in lung cancer. Study details: Tumor-region TCR transcript counts correlated strongly with a T cell module score from matched bulk RNA-seq.

Every molecule of TCR cDNA had its own unique molecular identifier. TCRdb called the 5' RACE reads again in MiXCR, with one record for every CDR3 protein. The sample records approximately 10,000 distinct CDR3 sequences, about 5.2% being singletons. This clonotype has at least ten counts. As yet, its antigen is unknown. Documented time point: sample taken at primary tumor resection. Samples came from around 70 TRACERx patients with untreated early-stage lung cancer. Without sorting, whole RNA was sequenced from tumor, nontumor lung or frozen PBMC. V was clipped by 5 bases and J by 7 bases, with 15 bases between them. This CDR3 contains 13 residues. CDR1 MNHNY and CDR2 SVGAGI come from the germline V gene (reference sequence). General observations from the study: It was found that expanded intratumoral alpha and beta TCR counts tracked tumor mutation counts.

The rearrangement uses TRBV6-6 and TRBJ2-7; a weak D match, TRBD1 (5 bases). This material consisted of lung tumor tissue, taken at surgery. The receptor was isolated from a male donor with early-stage non-small cell lung cancer. The CDR3 nucleotides are TGTGCCAGCAGTGGGGCCAGGGCAGGGGAGCAGTACTTC. Translated, it gives CASSGARAGEQYF.